Given below is one TCR beta chain in context. This entry comes from a study of OX40 agonist ivuxolimab in advanced cancers. The CDR3 extends over 11 amino acids. Germline-derived CDR1 and CDR2 are MRHNA and SNTAGT. Germline trimming cut 4 bases from V and 9 bases from J; bases unmatched to any gene: 1. Sequenced by immunoSEQ multiplex PCR; TCRdb stores in-frame clones only, minus some. The sample consists of tens of thousands of clones, around four fifths of them appearing once. The chain has TRBV6-4 and TRBJ1-2; the match to TRBD1 covers 8 bases. The sequenced sample was CD4+ or CD8+ T cells sorted from blood, obtained in a trial of the OX40 agonist ivuxolimab. The receptor's source is an adult with an advanced solid tumor such as melanoma, head and neck, liver or kidney cancer. CDR3 sequence: CASSGQGRYTF. In DNA form, the CDR3 reads TGTGCCAGCAGTGGACAGGGGCGCTACACCTTC.